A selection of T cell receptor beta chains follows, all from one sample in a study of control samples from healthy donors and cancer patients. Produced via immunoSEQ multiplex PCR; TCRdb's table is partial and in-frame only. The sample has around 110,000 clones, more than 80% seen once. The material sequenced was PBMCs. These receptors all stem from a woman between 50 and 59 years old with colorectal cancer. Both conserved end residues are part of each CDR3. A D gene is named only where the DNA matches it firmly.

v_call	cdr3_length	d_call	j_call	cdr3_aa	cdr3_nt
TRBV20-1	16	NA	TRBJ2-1	CSASMNQGSDYNEQFF	TGCAGTGCTAGTATGAACCAGGGGTCCGATTACAATGAGCAGTTCTTC
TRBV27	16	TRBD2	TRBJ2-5	CASSLYLGGASETQYF	TGTGCCAGCAGTTTATACCTCGGGGGGGCCAGTGAGACCCAGTACTTC
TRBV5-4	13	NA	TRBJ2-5	CASSGGGEETQYF	TGTGCCAGCAGTGGAGGGGGGGAGGAGACCCAGTACTTC
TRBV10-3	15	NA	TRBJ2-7	CAISGQLNEVYEQYF	TGTGCCATCAGTGGACAGCTAAATGAAGTCTACGAGCAGTACTTC
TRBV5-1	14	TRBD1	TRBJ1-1	CASSLLQGETEAFF	TGCGCCAGCAGCTTGCTTCAGGGGGAGACTGAAGCTTTCTTT
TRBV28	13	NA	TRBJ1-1	CASSFGGIAEAFF	TGTGCCAGCAGTTTCGGGGGGATCGCTGAAGCTTTCTTT
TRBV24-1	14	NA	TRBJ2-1	CATSDRSGQIEQFF	TGTGCCACCAGTGACCGATCCGGACAGATTGAGCAGTTCTTC
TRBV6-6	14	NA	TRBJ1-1	CASRPQTGSTEAFF	TGTGCCAGCAGACCCCAGACAGGCTCGACTGAAGCTTTCTTT
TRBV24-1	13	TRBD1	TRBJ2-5	CATRDRETETQYF	TGTGCCACCAGGGACAGGGAAACGGAGACCCAGTACTTC
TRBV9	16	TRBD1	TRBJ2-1	CASSRNSGTENHEQFF	TGTGCCAGCAGCAGAAATTCGGGGACAGAGAACCATGAGCAGTTCTTC
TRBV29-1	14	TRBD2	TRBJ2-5	CSVVRLALIETQYF	TGCAGCGTTGTCCGACTAGCCCTCATAGAGACCCAGTACTTC
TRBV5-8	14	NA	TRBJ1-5	CASSLRRGSQPQHF	TGTGCCAGCAGCTTACGTCGAGGGTCCCAGCCCCAGCATTTT
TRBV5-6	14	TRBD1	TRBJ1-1	CASSDPDRATEAFF	TGTGCCAGCAGCGACCCGGACAGGGCCACTGAAGCTTTCTTT
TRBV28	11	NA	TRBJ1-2	CASTQGYGYTF	TGTGCCAGCACCCAGGGCTATGGCTACACCTTC
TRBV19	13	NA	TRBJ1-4	CASSTGTIEKLFF	TGTGCCAGTAGTACGGGGACAATTGAAAAACTGTTTTTT
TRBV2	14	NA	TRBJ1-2	CARVLDATNYGYTF	TGTGCCAGAGTCCTTGATGCAACAAACTATGGCTACACCTTC